A selection of T cell receptor beta chains follows, all from one sample in a study of shared clonotypes between healthy human individuals. Only in-frame clones appear in the TCRdb table, and some are missing; sequencing was by immunoSEQ multiplex PCR. Found here are roughly 490,000 clones, 79% of them singletons; the top ten hold over 9.5%. The sequenced sample consisted of PBMCs. These receptors came from a woman in her 40s in good health. Some clones in this sample may be carry-over from other donors' samples. CDR3s include the opening cysteine and the closing phenylalanine or tryptophan. A D gene is named only where the DNA matches it firmly. Not every row has a clone size; where given, it reads once, few, many or a size class.

>TRBV6-1|TRBJ1-5|NA|NA
CASALSGGGQPQHF
TGTGCCAGCGCATTGTCTGGTGGGGGTCAGCCCCAGCATTTT
>TRBV5-8|TRBJ2-1|NA|NA
CASSLEGSGPLYNEQFF
TGTGCCAGCAGCTTGGAAGGGTCGGGGCCCCTGTACAATGAGCAGTTCTTC
>TRBV29-1|TRBJ2-7|NA|TRBD2
CSVGLAGGPYEQYF
TGCAGCGTTGGACTAGCGGGAGGACCCTACGAGCAGTACTTC
>TRBV6-6|TRBJ2-1|NA|NA
CASSPGQGTSEQFF
TGTGCCAGCAGCCCTGGGCAGGGGACGAGTGAGCAGTTCTTC
>TRBV18|TRBJ1-1|few|NA
CASSPADVAFF
TGTGCCAGCTCACCAGCGGACGTGGCTTTCTTT
>TRBV7-9|TRBJ2-3|NA|TRBD2
CASSLPGAGGIPDTQYF
TGTGCCAGCAGCTTACCGGGAGCGGGGGGTATCCCAGATACGCAGTATTTT
>TRBV5-1|TRBJ1-1|NA|NA
CASSSKGPTNTEAFF
TGCGCCAGCAGCAGTAAAGGGCCAACGAACACTGAGGCTTTCTTT
>TRBV5-1|TRBJ2-1|NA|TRBD1
CASSLGGTGYGEQFF
TGCGCCAGCAGCTTGGGCGGGACAGGGTACGGTGAGCAGTTCTTC
>TRBV19|TRBJ1-5|NA|NA
CASSIEGYQPQHF
TGTGCCAGTAGTATTGAGGGGTATCAGCCCCAGCATTTT
>TRBV20-1|TRBJ2-4|NA|NA
CSAIIRRVQYF
TGCAGTGCTATCATCCGGCGGGTTCAGTACTTC
>TRBV28|TRBJ2-7|once|NA
CASRNYANYEQYF
TGTGCCAGCCGCAATTATGCGAACTACGAGCAGTACTTC
>TRBV6-1|TRBJ2-1|many|TRBD2
CASSDLTSSRYNEQFF
TGTGCCAGCAGTGATCTGACTAGCAGCCGCTACAATGAGCAGTTCTTC
>TRBV4-3|TRBJ2-2|NA|NA
CASSQGWQEELFF
TGCGCCAGCAGCCAAGGATGGCAGGAGGAGCTGTTTTTT
>TRBV7-8|TRBJ2-6|NA|NA
CASSSELGANVLTF
TGTGCCAGCAGCTCGGAACTTGGGGCCAACGTCCTGACTTTC
>TRBV25-1|TRBJ1-2|once|NA
CASSGEGLYYGYTF
TGTGCCAGCAGCGGGGAGGGACTGTACTATGGCTACACCTTC
>TRBV4-2|TRBJ1-5|NA|NA
CASSLKGGDSNQPQHF
TGTGCCAGCAGCCTCAAGGGGGGGGACAGCAATCAGCCCCAGCATTTT
>TRBV6-5|TRBJ2-7|NA|TRBD2
CASSYGTSGYEQYF
TGTGCCAGCAGTTATGGGACTAGCGGCTACGAGCAGTACTTC
>TRBV7-8|TRBJ1-5|NA|NA
CASSARRGDQPQHF
TGTGCCAGCAGCGCGCGGCGGGGTGACCAGCCCCAGCATTTT
>TRBV28|TRBJ2-7|many|TRBD1
CASSSPPGQGSGEQYF
TGTGCCAGCAGTTCCCCTCCGGGACAGGGGTCCGGGGAGCAGTACTTC
>TRBV10-3|TRBJ2-1|NA|NA
CAISQGGDSYNEQFF
TGTGCCATCAGCCAGGGGGGGGACTCCTACAATGAGCAGTTCTTC
>TRBV28|TRBJ2-7|NA|NA
CASSLVRLREQYF
TGTGCCAGCAGTTTGGTGAGGTTGCGGGAGCAGTACTTC
>TRBV21-1|TRBJ2-7|NA|NA
CASSRLPGHHIYYEQYF
TGTGCCAGCAGCAGATTACCGGGACATCACATTTACTACGAGCAGTACTTC
>TRBV28|TRBJ1-1|NA|TRBD1
CASSPLARDRSFSRTEAFF
TGTGCCAGCAGTCCCCTCGCGAGGGACAGATCCTTTTCTAGAACTGAAGCTTTCTTT
>TRBV9|TRBJ1-6|once|NA
CASGPRQLSSYNSPLHF
TGTGCCAGCGGTCCGCGGCAGTTGAGCTCCTATAATTCACCCCTCCACTTT
>TRBV7-6|TRBJ2-7|NA|TRBD1
CASSSEQGAYGEQYF
TGTGCCAGCAGCTCGGAACAGGGGGCGTATGGCGAGCAGTACTTC
>TRBV28|TRBJ1-5|once|NA
CASSQTTPSQHF
TGTGCCAGCAGCCAAACGACCCCATCCCAGCATTTT
>TRBV9|TRBJ2-7|few|NA
CASSVGPNSYEQYF
TGTGCCAGCAGCGTAGGGCCTAATTCCTACGAGCAGTACTTC
>TRBV6-6|TRBJ2-5|once|NA
CASSYGQGGETQYF
TGTGCCAGCAGTTACGGCCAGGGGGGGGAGACCCAGTACTTC
>TRBV10-3|TRBJ2-7|NA|TRBD2
CAISLAGGYEQYF
TGTGCCATCAGCTTAGCGGGAGGATACGAGCAGTACTTC
>TRBV5-3|TRBJ1-1|NA|TRBD1
CARSTSDRVTEAFF
TGTGCCAGAAGCACCTCCGACAGGGTCACTGAAGCTTTCTTT